This T cell receptor (beta chain) was found in a study of cytomegalovirus exposure and HLA in healthy donors. As for the donors, each was a healthy bone marrow donor. Notes on the study in general: The likely explanation for a cluster of highly shared sequence variants was sequencing artifact.

This clone was seen only once. What it binds is unknown. V gave up 0 bases and J gave up 4 bases, with 16 bases separating them. Per the germline V gene, CDR1 is LGHNA and CDR2 is YNFKEQ. The CDR3 sequence is 17 residues long. PCR primers comprised 60 Vbeta and 13 Jbeta primers. The table came from immunoSEQ multiplex PCR; TCRdb's copy has only in-frame clones and leaves some out. Of under 75,000 clones in the sample, 75% to 90% were seen once. V is TRBV4-2 and J is TRBJ2-1; TRBD1 is a possible D gene (6 bases). The sequence derives from a woman in her thirties in good health and CMV-seronegative. What was sequenced was PBMCs. The CDR3, as DNA: TGTGCCAGCAGCCAAGATATATCCGGGACACGGTACAATGAGCAGTTCTTC. Its protein product is CASSQDISGTRYNEQFF.